Listed below are T cell receptor beta chains from one sample, sequenced in a study of blood T cell repertoires in COVID-19. Produced via immunoSEQ multiplex PCR; TCRdb's table is partial and in-frame only. This table has fewer than 250,000 clones, about 85% appearing once. Material for sequencing was peripheral blood. These receptors came from a middle-aged man with acute or convalescent COVID-19. Both conserved end residues are part of each CDR3. Fields, in order: J gene, D gene, V gene, clone size, CDR3 DNA, CDR3 protein. The D gene is left open where the match is weak. A clone size is listed for some rows: how often the clone was seen (once, few, many), or a class if it is expanded.

TRBJ1-1 . TRBV29-1 . TGCAGCGTTGTTCGTCCTACTTTACCAATGAACACTGAAGCTTTCTTT CSVVRPTLPMNTEAFF
TRBJ2-7 . TRBV28 . TGTGCCAGCAGCTCCGGAGGATACGAGCAGTACTTC CASSSGGYEQYF
TRBJ2-5 TRBD2 TRBV6-2/TRBV6-3 . TGTGCCAGCAGTTACTCGATGTCTAGCGGGAGTGGAGAGACCCAGTACTTC CASSYSMSSGSGETQYF
TRBJ1-2 . TRBV2 . TGTGCCAGCAGGGGCAGCGGTACCAACTATGGCTACACCTTC CASRGSGTNYGYTF
TRBJ1-3 TRBD1 TRBV6-5 . TGTGCCAGCAGGGGGACAGGGCGCTCTGGAAACACCATATATTTT CASRGTGRSGNTIYF
TRBJ1-1 . TRBV25-1 . TGTGCCAGCACCCAGGGAGGGGCGACTGAAGCTTTCTTT CASTQGGATEAFF
TRBJ2-3 TRBD2 TRBV4-3 . TGCGCCAGCAGCCCAGAACTAGCGGGAGGACTCCCCCACACAGATACGCAGTATTTT CASSPELAGGLPHTDTQYF
TRBJ2-7 . TRBV9 . TGTGCCAGCAGCGTAGACGGGTCCGCCTACGAGCAGTACTTC CASSVDGSAYEQYF
TRBJ2-1 . TRBV7-2 . TGTGCCAGCAGCACTCTGCCACGCGACTACAATGAGCAGTTCTTC CASSTLPRDYNEQFF
TRBJ2-2 . TRBV24-1 . TGTGCCACCAGTGAAACAGGGCCCACCGGGGAGCTGTTTTTT CATSETGPTGELFF
TRBJ1-6 . TRBV27 once TGTGCCAGCAAGGCGGGGGGTTTTTATTCACCCCTCCACTTT CASKAGGFYSPLHF
TRBJ2-7 TRBD1 TRBV27 . TGTGCCAGCAGGCCCTGGGGGACAGGGGACGAGCAGTACTTC CASRPWGTGDEQYF
TRBJ2-5 TRBD1 TRBV28 . TGTGCCAGCACCGGACGTGGGACAGGGCAAGAGACCCAGTACTTC CASTGRGTGQETQYF
TRBJ1-5 . TRBV4-2 . TGTGCCAGCAGCCAAGATATGGCAGGGCCTAGCAATCAGCCCCAGCATTTT CASSQDMAGPSNQPQHF
TRBJ2-5 . TRBV27 . TGTGCCAGCAGTTTAGTACTAGGAGGGGAGACCCAGTACTTC CASSLVLGGETQYF
TRBJ2-3 . TRBV21-1 . TGTGCTTCTAGGGGGGACAGAACCACAGATACGCAGTATTTT CASRGDRTTDTQYF
TRBJ2-5 TRBD1 TRBV11-2 . TGTGCCAGCAGCGCCACCGCTAGGGGGCTTAGAGAGACCCAGTACTTC CASSATARGLRETQYF
TRBJ1-5 TRBD1 TRBV5-6 . TGTGCCAGCAGCTACGACAGGGGTCAGCCCCAGCATTTT CASSYDRGQPQHF
TRBJ2-1 TRBD2 TRBV27 . TGTGCCAGCAGCAAAGGACTAGCGGGGGAAGGGGAGCAGTTCTTC CASSKGLAGEGEQFF
TRBJ1-2 TRBD1 TRBV19 . TGTGCCAGTAGTATCGACAGGGGTGTTTATGGCTACACCTTC CASSIDRGVYGYTF
TRBJ2-7 TRBD2 TRBV29-1 . TGCAGCGTCCTCCCCACTAGCGGCCTTAGGTCTGGCGAGCAGTACTTC CSVLPTSGLRSGEQYF
TRBJ2-7 . TRBV4-1 once TGCGCCAGCAGCCCGGCGGGGTCCTACGAGCAGTACTTC CASSPAGSYEQYF
TRBJ1-5 TRBD1 TRBV3-1/TRBV3-2 . TGTGCCAGCAGCCAAGGGGACAGGGGGCTAAATCAGCCCCAGCATTTT CASSQGDRGLNQPQHF
TRBJ1-4 TRBD1 TRBV28 . TGTGCCAGCAGTTTATTGGACAGGGGAAGCGAAAAACTGTTTTTT CASSLLDRGSEKLFF
TRBJ2-2 . TRBV7-6 . TGTGCCAGCAGCTCCCAAAAGGGGTCGAACGGGGAGCTGTTTTTT CASSSQKGSNGELFF
TRBJ2-1 TRBD2 TRBV18 . TGTGCCAGCTCACGATCCACTAGCGGGAGCTACAATGAGCAGTTCTTC CASSRSTSGSYNEQFF
TRBJ2-7 . TRBV14 . TGTGCCAGCAGCCAAGTGCTCAGCTCCTACGAGCAGTACTTC CASSQVLSSYEQYF
TRBJ1-2 TRBD1 TRBV7-9 . TGTGCCAGCAGCCACGGACAGGAGCCTAACTATGGCTACACCTTC CASSHGQEPNYGYTF
TRBJ1-5 . TRBV28 . TGTGCCAGCAGCTTTCGACTGGGGGGTAATCAGCCCCAGCATTTT CASSFRLGGNQPQHF
TRBJ1-6 TRBD1 TRBV14 few TGTGCCAGCAGCCAATCGGGACAGGGGGCGTTCGGACCCCTCCACTTT CASSQSGQGAFGPLHF
TRBJ1-1 . TRBV19 . TGTGCCAGTACCAAGGCGTCGGGGTTGGGGAACACTGAAGCTTTCTTT CASTKASGLGNTEAFF
TRBJ2-6 TRBD2 TRBV19 . TGTGCCAGTAGTGGACTAGCGGGGTTGGCTGGGGCCAACGTCCTGACTTTC CASSGLAGLAGANVLTF
TRBJ2-3 . TRBV5-1 . TGCGCCAGCGCAGCGGCTAGCACAGATACGCAGTATTTT CASAAASTDTQYF
TRBJ2-1 TRBD1 TRBV19 . TGTGCCAGTAGTCTAGACAGGGGGTACGGCAATGAGCAGTTCTTC CASSLDRGYGNEQFF
TRBJ2-1 . TRBV7-6 . TGTGCCAGCAGCTTTCAACTGTACAATGAGCAGTTCTTC CASSFQLYNEQFF
TRBJ2-3 . TRBV6-2/TRBV6-3 . TGTGCCAGTAGTAGTAACTTCCCATCCACAGATACGCAGTATTTT CASSSNFPSTDTQYF
TRBJ2-3 TRBD2 TRBV27 . TGTGCCAGCAGTTTAGTTAGCGGGGCAGATACGCAGTATTTT CASSLVSGADTQYF
TRBJ2-2 . TRBV4-2 . TGTGCCAGCAGCCCTCGCACCGGGGAGCTGTTTTTT CASSPRTGELFF
TRBJ2-1 TRBD2 TRBV18 . TGTGCCAGCCGTCACGGGACTAGCGGGAGGGCGAACAATGAGCAGTTCTTC CASRHGTSGRANNEQFF
TRBJ1-1 TRBD1 TRBV5-1 . TGCGCCAGCAGCTTGTGGCAGGGGGAGGACACTGAAGCTTTCTTT CASSLWQGEDTEAFF
TRBJ2-7 TRBD2 TRBV5-5 once TGTGCCAGCGCGTCTTACAGCGGGGGGTTGTACGAGCAGTACTTC CASASYSGGLYEQYF
TRBJ2-3 TRBD1 TRBV6-6 . TGTGCCAGCAGTCGTACAGGGGGAAGCACAGATACGCAGTATTTT CASSRTGGSTDTQYF
TRBJ1-1 . TRBV12-3/TRBV12-4 few TGTGCCAGCAATTTCGGGTACACTGAAGCTTTCTTT CASNFGYTEAFF
TRBJ2-6 TRBD1 TRBV27 . TGTGCCAGCAGGTCCCAGGGGGCTGGGGCCAACGTCCTGACTTTC CASRSQGAGANVLTF
TRBJ1-6 . TRBV10-2 . TGCGCCAGCAGTCTGACAGCCGGTCCCCTCCACTTT CASSLTAGPLHF